Listed below are T cell receptor beta chains from one sample, sequenced in a study of control samples from healthy donors and cancer patients. TCRdb's copy holds only in-frame clones and misses some; the assay was immunoSEQ multiplex PCR. Altogether about 76,000 clones are present, roughly 90% being singletons, with the ten largest covering about 9.9%. What was sequenced was PBMCs. The receptors come from a woman in her forties or fifties with colorectal cancer. Each CDR3 is given with its conserved first and last residue. The D gene is left open where the match is weak. Part of the rows lack a size; the others show once, few, many or a class for expanded clones.

j_gene: TRBJ2-1
d_gene: TRBD1
abundance: -
len: 19
v_gene: TRBV6-6
CDR3nt: TGTGCCAGCAGTCCTTTGGGACAGGCGTCCCATAGCTCCTACAATGAGCAGTTCTTC
CDR3aa: CASSPLGQASHSSYNEQFF

j_gene: TRBJ1-5
d_gene: -
abundance: -
len: 15
v_gene: TRBV24-1
CDR3nt: TGTGCCACCAGTGATAGCCAGGGGTCCGTACAGCCCCAGCATTTT
CDR3aa: CATSDSQGSVQPQHF

j_gene: TRBJ1-1
d_gene: TRBD1
abundance: -
len: 15
v_gene: TRBV5-6
CDR3nt: TGTGCCAGCAGCACGGACAGGGACTTGAACACTGAAGCTTTCTTT
CDR3aa: CASSTDRDLNTEAFF

j_gene: TRBJ1-1
d_gene: TRBD1
abundance: -
len: 14
v_gene: TRBV5-1
CDR3nt: TGCGCCAGCAGCTTCGGACAGGGGGGTACTGAAGCTTTCTTT
CDR3aa: CASSFGQGGTEAFF

j_gene: TRBJ2-3
d_gene: TRBD2
abundance: -
len: 16
v_gene: TRBV7-3
CDR3nt: TGTGCCAGCAGCCCAACCCCGCGGGGGGGCTTAGATACGCAGTATTTT
CDR3aa: CASSPTPRGGLDTQYF

j_gene: TRBJ2-6
d_gene: TRBD1
abundance: -
len: 14
v_gene: TRBV5-1
CDR3nt: TGCGCCAGCGACAGGGGAACTGGGGCCAACGTCCTGACTTTC
CDR3aa: CASDRGTGANVLTF

j_gene: TRBJ1-1
d_gene: TRBD1
abundance: once
len: 15
v_gene: TRBV5-1
CDR3nt: TGCGCCAGCAGCTTGCCCGGACAGGTGAACACTGAAGCTTTCTTT
CDR3aa: CASSLPGQVNTEAFF

j_gene: TRBJ2-1
d_gene: -
abundance: -
len: 15
v_gene: TRBV18
CDR3nt: TGTGCCAGCTCACCACGTACGGGGAACTACAATGAGCAGTTCTTC
CDR3aa: CASSPRTGNYNEQFF

j_gene: TRBJ1-2
d_gene: TRBD1
abundance: -
len: 12
v_gene: TRBV6-4
CDR3nt: TGTGCCAGCAGTGGACAGGGCTATGGCTACACCTTC
CDR3aa: CASSGQGYGYTF

j_gene: TRBJ1-2
d_gene: TRBD1
abundance: -
len: 15
v_gene: TRBV30
CDR3nt: TGTGCCTGGAGCCGTGACAGGGGGCTTAATGGTGGCTACACCTTC
CDR3aa: CAWSRDRGLNGGYTF

j_gene: TRBJ1-5
d_gene: -
abundance: few
len: 12
v_gene: TRBV27
CDR3nt: TGTGCCAGTAGGACGGGAAATCAGCCCCAGCATTTT
CDR3aa: CASRTGNQPQHF

j_gene: TRBJ1-5
d_gene: TRBD1
abundance: -
len: 15
v_gene: TRBV6-1
CDR3nt: TGTGCCAGCAGTGAAGGGACAGGGAGGAATCAGCCCCAGCATTTT
CDR3aa: CASSEGTGRNQPQHF

j_gene: TRBJ1-2
d_gene: -
abundance: -
len: 14
v_gene: TRBV5-1
CDR3nt: TGCGCCAGCACCCCGGACGGATCGGGCTATGGCTACACCTTC
CDR3aa: CASTPDGSGYGYTF

j_gene: TRBJ2-3
d_gene: -
abundance: -
len: 15
v_gene: TRBV25-1
CDR3nt: TGTGCCAGCAGTGAATTTAGCAGTGGTACAGATACGCAGTATTTT
CDR3aa: CASSEFSSGTDTQYF

j_gene: TRBJ1-6
d_gene: TRBD1
abundance: -
len: 17
v_gene: TRBV4-1
CDR3nt: TGCGCCAGCAGCCGGGACAGGGAAAGCTCCTATAATTCACCCCTCCACTTT
CDR3aa: CASSRDRESSYNSPLHF

j_gene: TRBJ1-2
d_gene: TRBD1
abundance: -
len: 19
v_gene: TRBV5-7
CDR3nt: TGTGCCAGCAGCTTAGCCAGCGGTTCCGACAGGGGACTTAACTATGGCTACACCTTC
CDR3aa: CASSLASGSDRGLNYGYTF

j_gene: TRBJ2-1
d_gene: -
abundance: -
len: 13
v_gene: TRBV2
CDR3nt: TGTGCCAGCAGCCGGGACACCTACAATGAGCAGTTCTTC
CDR3aa: CASSRDTYNEQFF

j_gene: TRBJ2-2
d_gene: -
abundance: -
len: 16
v_gene: TRBV2
CDR3nt: TGTGCCAGCAGCCTGACAGGAGGGGTGAGCACCGGGGAGCTGTTTTTT
CDR3aa: CASSLTGGVSTGELFF

j_gene: TRBJ2-2
d_gene: -
abundance: once
len: 15
v_gene: TRBV9
CDR3nt: TGTGCCAGCATGGATGAGGCCGCAGGGGCCGGGGAGCTGTTTTTT
CDR3aa: CASMDEAAGAGELFF

j_gene: TRBJ1-6
d_gene: -
abundance: -
len: 18
v_gene: TRBV4-1
CDR3nt: TGCGCCAGCAGCCAAGTTCCCCCTCCAGACGGTTATAATTCACCCCTCCACTTT
CDR3aa: CASSQVPPPDGYNSPLHF

j_gene: TRBJ2-4
d_gene: -
abundance: -
len: 15
v_gene: TRBV2
CDR3nt: TGTGCCAGCAGAAGGACTGAGGTATACGAAAACATTCAGTACTTC
CDR3aa: CASRRTEVYENIQYF

j_gene: TRBJ1-2
d_gene: TRBD1
abundance: -
len: 13
v_gene: TRBV29-1
CDR3nt: TGCAGCGCCCACACAGGGGAAAACTATGGCTACACCTTC
CDR3aa: CSAHTGENYGYTF

j_gene: TRBJ2-2
d_gene: -
abundance: -
len: 13
v_gene: TRBV2
CDR3nt: TGTGCCAGCATCGGCCTGCGGTCCGGGGAGCTGTTTTTT
CDR3aa: CASIGLRSGELFF

j_gene: TRBJ2-5
d_gene: -
abundance: -
len: 15
v_gene: TRBV3-1/TRBV3-2
CDR3nt: TGTGCCAGCAGCCTTCCACGGGGGTCTGAAGAGACCCAGTACTTC
CDR3aa: CASSLPRGSEETQYF

j_gene: TRBJ1-1
d_gene: -
abundance: few
len: 13
v_gene: TRBV2
CDR3nt: TGTGCCAGCAGTGATTGGGGATTCACTGAAGCTTTCTTT
CDR3aa: CASSDWGFTEAFF

j_gene: TRBJ2-5
d_gene: TRBD1
abundance: -
len: 14
v_gene: TRBV2
CDR3nt: TGTGCCAGCAGTTATCAGGGGGCAGGGGAGACCCAGTACTTC
CDR3aa: CASSYQGAGETQYF

j_gene: TRBJ2-3
d_gene: -
abundance: -
len: 17
v_gene: TRBV6-2/TRBV6-3
CDR3nt: TGTGCCAGCAGTTATCGGGCAGCCGCGGATATCACAGATACGCAGTATTTT
CDR3aa: CASSYRAAADITDTQYF

j_gene: TRBJ2-1
d_gene: TRBD1
abundance: -
len: 13
v_gene: TRBV6-2/TRBV6-3
CDR3nt: TGTGCCAGCAGTTACTCGACAGGGGCAGAGCAGTTCTTC
CDR3aa: CASSYSTGAEQFF

j_gene: TRBJ1-2
d_gene: -
abundance: -
len: 11
v_gene: TRBV20-1
CDR3nt: TGCAGTGCTAGCGGGGTAGGTGGCTACACCTTC
CDR3aa: CSASGVGGYTF